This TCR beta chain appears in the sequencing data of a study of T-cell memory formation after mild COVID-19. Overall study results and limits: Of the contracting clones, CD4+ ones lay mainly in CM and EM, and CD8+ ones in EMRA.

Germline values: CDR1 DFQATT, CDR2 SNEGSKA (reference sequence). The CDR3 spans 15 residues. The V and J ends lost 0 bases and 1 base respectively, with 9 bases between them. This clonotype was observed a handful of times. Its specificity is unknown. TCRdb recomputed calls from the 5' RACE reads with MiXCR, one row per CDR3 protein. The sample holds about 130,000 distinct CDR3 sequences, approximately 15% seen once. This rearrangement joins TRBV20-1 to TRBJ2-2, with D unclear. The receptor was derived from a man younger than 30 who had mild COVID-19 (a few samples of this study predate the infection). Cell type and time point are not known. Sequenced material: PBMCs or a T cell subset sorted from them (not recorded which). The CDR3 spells CSARDPRQNTGELFF. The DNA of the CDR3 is TGCAGTGCTAGAGATCCCCGACAGAACACCGGGGAGCTGTTTTTT.